The clone carrying this T cell receptor beta chain was detected ten times or more. Its antigen remains unknown. Preparation of TCR beta libraries was done by quantitative 5'-RACE with molecular barcodes. TCRdb analysed the 5' RACE reads with MiXCR anew, one entry per CDR3 protein. The table lists around 490,000 distinct CDR3 sequences, approximately 5.3% of them singletons. The record originates from a study of CD8 T cells in ankylosing spondylitis. Study-level findings and limits: Prior literature has documented some motif variants in synovial fluid and blood from reactive arthritis. Disease-linked clones were CD8+ and relatively rare in peripheral blood. About 8 highly homologous variants formed a TCR beta motif that appeared characteristic of ankylosing spondylitis blood. As reported, disease-linked clones showed significant enrichment in matched ankylosing spondylitis synovial fluid.

The CDR3 sequence is 13 residues long. Between the trimmed V and J ends, which lost 3 bases and 3 bases, there was a span of 12 bases. CDR1 DFQATT and CDR2 SNEGSKA come from the germline V gene (reference sequence). The V call is TRBV20-1, the J call TRBJ2-7, with D possibly matching TRBD1 (6 bases). Sequencing was done on a sample of blood, either unsorted or a sorted T cell fraction (not recorded which). The sequence was obtained from a male donor with ankylosing spondylitis. The CDR3 DNA follows: TGCAGTGCTAGCAGGGGTTCAATCTACGAGCAGTACTTC. Protein sequence: CSASRGSIYEQYF.